This entry describes one TCR beta chain. These data originate in a study of blood T cell repertoires in COVID-19. The protocol was immunoSEQ multiplex PCR, while the TCRdb copy is restricted to in-frame clones and leaves out a portion. The data hold fewer than 500,000 clones, with approximately 77% observed a single time. The germline V and J ends were trimmed by 0 bases and 8 bases, with 25 bases remaining between them. Germline V gene sequence: CDR1 GTSNPN, CDR2 SVGIG (reference sequence). The CDR3 runs to 17 residues. The specimen sequenced was peripheral blood. The receptor was derived from a human donor with acute or convalescent COVID-19. The donor label of this sample is uncertain. The rearrangement uses TRBV30 and TRBJ1-2; D possibly corresponds to TRBD1 (5 bases). CDR3: CAWSVSMVSRLRGGYTF. Written as DNA, the CDR3 is TGTGCCTGGAGTGTCTCCATGGTCTCGAGGTTAAGGGGAGGCTACACCTTC.